Following are 27 T cell receptor beta chains from one sample sequenced in a study of T-cell reconstitution after alpha-beta-depleted transplantation in children. Preparing the TCRbeta library involved the use of unique molecular identifiers. TCRdb ran MiXCR on the PCR reads and lists one entry per CDR3 protein. Of some 600,000 distinct CDR3 sequences detected, roughly 15% appear once; the ten largest clones hold 0.9% to 1.2%. This specimen was PBMCs from the stem cell graft donor, taken from the stem cell graft. The receptor source for this set is a human donor who donated a stem cell graft to a child with acute myeloid leukemia.

The table lists this clonotype with a few counts. The genes are TRBV4-1 and TRBJ1-5, with D tentatively TRBD1 (5 bases). V was shortened by 4 bases and J by 0 bases, with 10 bases between the two germline ends. CDR1 is MGHRA, CDR2 YSYEKL, per germline. The CDR3 is 15 residues long. For the CDR3, the DNA is TGCGCCAGCAGCCTCAGGGTGACTAGCAATCAGCCCCAGCATTTT. Protein sequence: CASSLRVTSNQPQHF.

The chain links TRBV7-9 to TRBJ2-1; D is undetermined. The CDR3 totals 12 residues. The germline V and J ends were trimmed by 3 bases and 9 bases, with 9 bases remaining between them. Germline V gene sequence: CDR1 SEHNR, CDR2 FQNEAQ (reference sequence). The CDR3 DNA sequence: TGTGCCAGCAGCTTTAATGGCGGTGAGCAGTTCTTC. Protein product: CASSFNGGEQFF.

Many counts were recorded for this clonotype. The chain carries TRBV20-1 and TRBJ1-1; D is uncertain. This CDR3 region has 10 residues. Per germline, CDR1 DFQATT and CDR2 SNEGSKA (reference sequence). V lost 3 bases, J lost 7 bases, and 6 bases lay in between. The CDR3 spells CSASSYEAFF. Here the CDR3 DNA reads TGCAGTGCTAGCAGCTATGAAGCTTTCTTT.

The genes are TRBV2 and TRBJ1-1, with D hard to call. CDR1 is SNHLY and CDR2 is FYNNEI in the germline V gene. The CDR3 has 15 amino acids. The V gene lost 1 base and the J gene lost 0 bases, with 9 bases spanning the gap. The CDR3 spells CASSEGVVMNTEAFF. The CDR3 DNA reads TGTGCCAGCAGTGAAGGCGTCGTGATGAACACTGAAGCTTTCTTT.

The rearrangement uses TRBV12-3 or TRBV12-4 and TRBJ1-4; the D gene is possibly TRBD1 (5 bases). This CDR3 is built from 14 residues. V lost 6 bases and J lost 5, with 13 bases in between. Written as DNA, the CDR3 is TGTGCCAGCAGCCCGGTGGGGGGAAATGAAAAACTGTTTTTT. This gives the protein CASSPVGGNEKLFF.

There are a few counts of this clonotype. V and J are TRBV20-1 and TRBJ2-3; D not certain. Trimming removed 6 bases at V and 2 bases at J, with 15 bases between. The CDR3 loop spans 14 amino acids. The V gene's germline CDR1 is DFQATT and CDR2 SNEGSKA (reference sequence). The CDR3 protein is CSAAGLGNTDTQYF. The CDR3 coding sequence is TGCAGTGCCGCCGGGCTAGGGAACACAGATACGCAGTATTTT.

This clonotype has just a few counts. The gene calls are TRBV20-1 and TRBJ2-3, with 8 bases fitting TRBD2. Germline V gives CDR1 DFQATT, CDR2 SNEGSKA (reference sequence). CDR3 size: 15 residues. With V trimmed by 7 bases and J by 5 bases, 14 bases remained unmatched. The CDR3 coding sequence is TGCAGTGTTAGGAGGGGACTCAGCGGGAGAGATACGCAGTATTTT. It encodes CSVRRGLSGRDTQYF.

This clonotype has only a few counts. This chain joins TRBV5-6 and TRBJ2-3; tentative D call: TRBD1 (6 bases). The length of the CDR3 is 15 residues. Germline V gene data show CDR1 as SGHDT and CDR2 as YYEEEE. Trimming removed 4 bases from V and 2 bases from J, with 14 bases in between. CDR3 coding DNA: TGTGCCAGCAGCCGGAACGACAGGAACACAGATACGCAGTATTTT. This sequence encodes CASSRNDRNTDTQYF.

The sample holds many counts of this clonotype. This chain joins TRBV29-1 and TRBJ1-1; no firm D call. V lost 0 bases and J lost 4, with 3 bases in between. The CDR3 is made up of 11 amino acids. CDR1 SQVTM and CDR2 ANQGSEA come from the germline V gene. The CDR3 loop reads CSVEDFTEAFF. CDR3 DNA: TGCAGCGTTGAAGATTTCACTGAAGCTTTCTTT.

In this sample, this clonotype turned up many times. The V gene is TRBV27, the J gene TRBJ1-5; a possible D gene is TRBD1 (5 bases). The length of the CDR3 is 15 residues. Between the trimmed V and J ends, which lost 3 bases and 2 bases, there was a span of 11 bases. Germline loops: CDR1 MNHEY, CDR2 SMNVEV (reference sequence). CDR3 in DNA: TGTGCCAGCAGTTTCGGGGGGTTGGGCAATCAGCCCCAGCATTTT. Amino acids: CASSFGGLGNQPQHF.

This clonotype was observed at least ten times. V and J are TRBV6-5 and TRBJ2-6; D possibly matches TRBD1 or TRBD2 (6 bases each). This CDR3 has 18 amino acids. Germline V gene data show CDR1 as MNHEY and CDR2 as SVGAGI. Trimming left V 0 bases short and J 3 bases short, with 15 bases between. CDR3 sequence reads: CASSYSGRGQGGANVLTF. CDR3 coding DNA: TGTGCCAGCAGTTACTCTGGCCGGGGGCAAGGTGGGGCCAACGTCCTGACTTTC.

This clonotype was counted ten times or more. The chain links TRBV20-1 to TRBJ1-3, with D possibly TRBD1 on 5 matching bases. V was pared by 2 bases and J by 0 bases, with 20 bases between. The CDR3 spans 18 residues. Germline V CDR1 and CDR2: DFQATT, SNEGSKA (reference sequence). CDR3 protein: CSARPPGTATHSGNTIYF. CDR3 coding DNA: TGCAGTGCTAGACCCCCCGGGACGGCGACACACTCTGGAAACACCATATATTTT.

This clonotype was seen only a few times. V is TRBV20-1 and J is TRBJ1-5; 10 bases match TRBD1. With V trimmed by 1 base and J by 5 bases, 2 bases remained unmatched. The germline V gene has CDR1 DFQATT and CDR2 SNEGSKA (reference sequence). The CDR3 is 14 residues long. The CDR3 protein is CSARATGGYQPQHF. CDR3 nucleotides: TGCAGTGCTAGAGCGACAGGGGGCTATCAGCCCCAGCATTTT.

This rearrangement joins TRBV28 to TRBJ1-2; a weak D match, TRBD1 (5 bases). CDR1 and CDR2 (germline): MDHEN, SYDVKM. The CDR3 runs 14 residues. V shed 4 bases and J shed 8 bases, with 17 bases lying between them. In DNA, the CDR3 is TGTGCCAGCAGTTCCTTCAGGGTCCGACGGGGCTACACCTTC. This sequence encodes CASSSFRVRRGYTF.

The chain uses TRBV6-5 and TRBJ1-4; TRBD1 might be the D (5 bases). Germline assignment: CDR1 MNHEY and CDR2 SVGAGI. This CDR3 contains 15 residues. V lost 2 bases, J lost 10 bases, and 17 bases lay in between. The chain's CDR3 is CASSYTLQGFVKLFF. The DNA for the CDR3 is TGTGCCAGCAGTTACACGCTGCAGGGTTTCGTAAAACTGTTTTTT.

The chain combines TRBV6-1 with TRBJ1-2; 9 bases line up with TRBD1. This CDR3 spans 15 amino acids. CDR1 and CDR2 from the germline V gene are MNHNS and SASEGT. Trimming cost V 4 bases and J 4 bases; bases outside gene matches: 7. CDR3 bases: TGTGCCAGCAGTGCCCTACAGGGGGCGTTCTATGGCTACACCTTC. This gives the protein CASSALQGAFYGYTF.

This clonotype turned up a few times. The V call is TRBV5-5, the J call TRBJ2-3; 7 bases are shared with TRBD2. The V gene's germline CDR1 is SGHKS and CDR2 YYEKEE (reference sequence). J lost 6 bases, V lost 0 bases, and 4 bases had no gene match. This CDR3 has 14 residues. The CDR3 region is CASSLGLAVDTQYF. The CDR3 region has the DNA TGTGCCAGCAGCTTGGGGCTAGCGGTGGATACGCAGTATTTT.

This clonotype was seen only a few times. This chain connects TRBV7-9 to TRBJ2-7; D may be TRBD1 (6 bases). Germline V gene sequence: CDR1 SEHNR, CDR2 FQNEAQ (reference sequence). V was shortened by 5 bases and J by 2 bases, with 13 bases between the two germline ends. The CDR3 is made up of 14 amino acids. The CDR3: CASSAGQRPYEQYF. CDR3 DNA sequence: TGTGCCAGCAGCGCAGGACAGAGGCCCTACGAGCAGTACTTC.

This clonotype has only a few counts. The chain carries TRBV20-1 and TRBJ2-1; 12 positions agree with TRBD2. The ends lost 5 bases at V and 0 bases at J; junction bases unmatched: 20. Germline V CDR1 and CDR2: DFQATT, SNEGSKA (reference sequence). The CDR3 is 21 amino acids. As DNA, the CDR3 is TGCAGTGCTTTTCCCCGAGGGGCGCTAGCGGGGGGGCGAGACTCCTACAATGAGCAGTTCTTC. Translation gives CSAFPRGALAGGRDSYNEQFF.

This clonotype was counted only a few times. The rearrangement joins TRBV5-1 to TRBJ1-1; possible D gene TRBD1, 5 bases. Trimming shortened V by 0 bases and J by 2 bases, and 14 bases separated the two germline ends. Germline V lookup: CDR1 SGHRS, CDR2 YFSETQ. This CDR3 is 16 amino acids long. CDR3 sequence reads: CASSLDARGSNTEAFF. In nucleotides, the CDR3 is TGCGCCAGCAGCTTGGATGCTAGGGGTAGCAACACTGAAGCTTTCTTT.

This clonotype turned up a few times. The chain recombines TRBV7-2 with TRBJ1-5; D not resolved. V was cut by 0 bases and J by 3 bases, with 6 bases left in between. CDR3 length: 14 amino acids. Looked up from germline, CDR1 is SGHTA and CDR2 is FQGNSA. The CDR3 spells CASSLAFDNQPQHF. In DNA, the CDR3 is TGTGCCAGCAGCTTAGCGTTTGACAATCAGCCCCAGCATTTT.

This clonotype was detected ten times or more. This chain links TRBV7-2 with TRBJ2-2; D gene uncertain. Trimming shortened V by 6 bases and J by 1 base, and 9 bases separated the two germline ends. Germline-derived CDR1 and CDR2 are SGHTA and FQGNSA. The CDR3 has 14 amino acids. Here the CDR3 reads CASRKDGNTGELFF. In DNA form, the CDR3 reads TGTGCCAGCAGAAAAGACGGGAACACCGGGGAGCTGTTTTTT. Looking up the rest from reference TRBV7-2 and TRBJ2-2 gives the full variable domain: GAGVSQSPSNKVTEKGKDVELRCDPISGHTALYWYRQSLGQGLEFLIYFQGNSAPDKSGLPSDRFSAERTGGSVSTLTIQRTQQEDSAVYLCASRKDGNTGELFFGEGSRLTVL.

V usage is TRBV20-1 and J usage is TRBJ2-5; D is uncertain. Per the germline V gene, CDR1 is DFQATT and CDR2 is SNEGSKA (reference sequence). The CDR3 has 14 residues. The ends were cut back, 5 bases at V and 1 base at J, with 14 bases in the middle. Here the CDR3 reads CSAVRGRVQETQYF. DNA of the CDR3: TGCAGTGCTGTCCGTGGACGGGTCCAAGAGACCCAGTACTTC.

This chain joins TRBV24-1 and TRBJ1-5; D remains ambiguous. The CDR3 consists of 14 residues. Germline V lookup: CDR1 KGHDR, CDR2 SFDVKD. The V end was cut by 4 bases, the J end by 4 bases, with 10 bases between. DNA of the CDR3: TGTGCCACCAGTGACCGAACAAGAAATCAGCCCCAGCATTTT. Its protein product is CATSDRTRNQPQHF.

This clonotype was counted many times. This sequence joins TRBV5-1 and TRBJ1-2; no clear D gene. Germline V CDR1 and CDR2: SGHRS, YFSETQ. The V and J ends lost 0 bases and 5 bases respectively, with 11 bases between them. CDR3 length equals 14 residues. The CDR3 spells CASSLEQMSYGYTF. In DNA, the CDR3 is TGCGCCAGCAGCTTGGAGCAAATGTCATATGGCTACACCTTC.

This clonotype came up many times. J is TRBJ2-7 and V is TRBV12-3 or TRBV12-4, with 8 positions matching TRBD2. The CDR3 contains 14 residues. The junction had 3 bases not matched to a gene; V was cut back by 3 bases and J by 2 bases. CDR3 bases: TGTGCCAGCAGTTTGGCGGGGGGAACCTACGAGCAGTACTTC. Its translation: CASSLAGGTYEQYF.

With regard to this clonotype: Sequence at one end of the junction differs from germline and may be a read error. The J gene is TRBJ2-6, the V gene TRBV6-1, with a possible D match to TRBD1 (8 bases). The V gene's germline CDR1 is MNHNS and CDR2 SASEGT. The CDR3 consists of 14 residues. The CDR3 sequence: CATRQGSGANALTF. The CDR3, as DNA: TGTGCCACCCGACAGGGGAGCGGGGCCAACGCCCTGACTTTC.